Sequencing of this T cell receptor beta chain was carried out in a study of blood T cell repertoires in COVID-19. TCRdb keeps only in-frame clones here, not all; method: immunoSEQ multiplex PCR. The table lists about 310,000 clones, under 90% of them singletons, with roughly 10% in the top ten. The sequence came from a woman in her 30s who had recovered from COVID-19. Sequencing was done on a sample of PBMCs or T cells enriched from blood (not recorded which).

CDR3 amino acids: CASSFRQGYNEQFF. The CDR3 DNA sequence: TGTGCCAGCAGCTTCCGACAGGGCTACAATGAGCAGTTCTTC. This chain connects TRBV7-2 to TRBJ2-1; TRBD1 aligns across 7 bases. V was clipped by 3 bases and J by 3 bases; unmatched bases: 2. Germline loops: CDR1 SGHTA, CDR2 FQGNSA. CDR3 size: 14 residues.